The entry below describes one T cell receptor beta chain. This entry belongs to a study of blood T cell repertoires in COVID-19. In the study overall: From the United States, Italy and Spain came samples of acute and convalescent COVID-19. Sources were T cells, B-cell-depleted T cells, or PBMCs; the material itself was cDNA or gDNA.

Per the original data handling: Reference gene primer amplification yielded estimated nucleated cell counts. Clones were sequenced by immunoSEQ multiplex PCR, and TCRdb holds only the in-frame ones, with some missing. V and J calls plus clone size are reproduced from that table; the DNA served to infer D and trimming. The sample shows 75,000 to 100,000 clones, roughly 80% of them seen only once. This clonotype was sampled from a human donor in a cohort sampled during active COVID-19. Sequencing was done on a sample of peripheral blood.

CDR3 in amino acids: CASSELTPRETQYF. The CDR3 nucleotides are TGTGCCAGCAGTGAGTTGACTCCTCGAGAGACCCAGTACTTC. The J gene is TRBJ2-5, the V gene TRBV2; D is uncertain. This CDR3 region has 14 residues. Trimming left V 3 bases short and J 4 bases short, with 12 bases between. Germline V gene lookup returns CDR1 SNHLY and CDR2 FYNNEI.